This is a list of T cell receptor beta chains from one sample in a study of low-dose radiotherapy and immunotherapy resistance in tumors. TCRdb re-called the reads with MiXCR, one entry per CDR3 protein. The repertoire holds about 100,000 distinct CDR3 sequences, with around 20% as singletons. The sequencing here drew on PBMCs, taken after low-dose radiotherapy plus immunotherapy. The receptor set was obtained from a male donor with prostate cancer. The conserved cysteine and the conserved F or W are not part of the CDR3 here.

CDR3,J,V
ASSLRPRDLVNSPLH,TRBJ1-6,TRBV5-1
ASRQGQNTGELF,TRBJ2-2,TRBV19
ASRGGVTGTSYEQY,TRBJ2-7,TRBV19
ASSPGTSGARTYEQY,TRBJ2-7,TRBV9
ASSSWTSGAKGNEQF,TRBJ2-1,TRBV5-1
ASSPLGLRYEQY,TRBJ2-7,TRBV18
ASSLRAGGATDTQY,TRBJ2-3,TRBV7-2
ASSLTGLAGADTQY,TRBJ2-3,TRBV7-8
ASSQDRSRTDTQY,TRBJ2-3,TRBV14
ASSIQGPFYNEQF,TRBJ2-1,TRBV19
ASSPLGLNTEAF,TRBJ1-1,TRBV18
ASSLAPQETQY,TRBJ2-5,TRBV4-1
ATSREPGPYEQY,TRBJ2-7,TRBV15
ASSYPLPGKSDTEAF,TRBJ1-1,TRBV6-6
ATKLAGYNEQF,TRBJ2-1,TRBV6-5
ASSLRGSTDTQY,TRBJ2-3,TRBV6-5
AISESRAANQPQH,TRBJ1-5,TRBV10-3
ASSQATGLK,TRBJ1-2,TRBV12-3/TRBV12-4
ASSQGPVEKLF,TRBJ1-4,TRBV3-1
ASSFGQGPYGYT,TRBJ1-2,TRBV7-6
ASSAGTSSPYEQY,TRBJ2-7,TRBV3-1
SARRGLAGGADTQY,TRBJ2-3,TRBV20-1
ASSFSEGDYEQY,TRBJ2-7,TRBV12-3/TRBV12-4
ASSAQDRELF,TRBJ2-2,TRBV9
SVETGGSFLDTQY,TRBJ2-3,TRBV29-1
ASSVNWGPDPGSCF,TRBJ2-2,TRBV5-1
ASSHEDRENTEAF,TRBJ1-1,TRBV4-1
SASQGDNYGYT,TRBJ1-2,TRBV20-1
ATSDPLPGLAGGSYNEQF,TRBJ2-1,TRBV24-1
ASSLGTGGSEQF,TRBJ2-1,TRBV5-5
ASSPQGTGGTYEQY,TRBJ2-7,TRBV7-2
ASSQDARRVTDTQY,TRBJ2-3,TRBV4-1
ASSLSDTSYEQY,TRBJ2-7,TRBV27
ASSRGRGGYVEQY,TRBJ2-7,TRBV11-2
ASSTTSGGVAETQY,TRBJ2-5,TRBV5-8
ASSYSTSGTGPGEQY,TRBJ2-7,TRBV5-1
ASSFIALRVSSYNSPLH,TRBJ1-6,TRBV27
ASSQDLSYEQY,TRBJ2-7,TRBV4-2
ASSFSGGSHNEQF,TRBJ2-1,TRBV11-2
SVALGGGKNIQY,TRBJ2-4,TRBV29-1
ASSLEGVARGVYGYT,TRBJ1-2,TRBV7-2
ASSQVLSVGASGNTIY,TRBJ1-3,TRBV4-1
ASSEVGLTNEKLF,TRBJ1-4,TRBV25-1
ATSVINQPQH,TRBJ1-5,TRBV15
SAIYQTSGGAMQETQY,TRBJ2-5,TRBV20-1
ASSLGQGLGNTIY,TRBJ1-3,TRBV5-1
ASSWGAVYNEQF,TRBJ2-1,TRBV12-3/TRBV12-4
ASSLPATGQDYNSPLH,TRBJ1-6,TRBV28
ASSREGLAGNIQY,TRBJ2-4,TRBV5-1
SVGWGSNQPQH,TRBJ1-5,TRBV29-1
ASSLPPLQGLKF,TRBJ2-1,TRBV7-9
ASSIAKADTQY,TRBJ2-3,TRBV19
ASSTRQGIAEAF,TRBJ1-1,TRBV5-1
ASRETSGGYEQY,TRBJ2-7,TRBV12-3/TRBV12-4
ASSYAGRLNEKLF,TRBJ1-4,TRBV6-5